This T cell receptor (beta chain) was obtained from a study of monozygotic twins with inflammatory bowel disease. Regarding the study as a whole: Variability may have been added to patient repertoires by differing immunosuppressive treatments.

Addition of UMIs with a 6-nucleotide sample barcode was achieved by template switching. Reanalyzing the 5' RACE reads, TCRdb keeps one entry per CDR3 protein, without DNA. The sample totals over 110,000 distinct CDR3 sequences; its top ten clones hold approximately 2.5%. CDR3 size: 15 residues. Germline CDR1 is SGHRS and CDR2 is YFSETQ. Of note for this clonotype: The antigen is not known.

This sequence was found in a human donor with ulcerative colitis or Crohn's disease, or a healthy co-twin of an affected twin (not recorded which). Material: blood. This chain links TRBV5-1 with TRBJ2-1; TCRdb lists TRBD1, though no DNA is available to test this call. The chain's CDR3 is CASSLGAGATNEQFF.